This T cell receptor beta chain derives from a study of long-term antiretroviral therapy in people with HIV. The wider study: When the earliest samples were collected, ART was typically delayed until CD4 counts fell.

Researchers report immunoSEQ v3.0 was run at survey level. Sequenced by immunoSEQ multiplex PCR; TCRdb stores in-frame clones only, minus some. The sample holds around 21,000 clones; 81% are singletons and the top ten take approximately 12%. Trimming removed 0 bases at V and 5 bases at J, with 1 base between. The CDR3 consists of 11 residues. Looked up from germline, CDR1 is KGHSY and CDR2 is FQNENV. Points on this clone: Its antigen is unidentified.

Study results and caveats: ART adherence, viral resistance and therapy changes went unrecorded. The study found narrower CDR3 length ranges in HIV repertoires than in controls.

The J gene is TRBJ2-5, the V gene TRBV16, with D unclear. The specimen comprised unsorted PBMCs, sampled 0.1 years before starting antiretroviral therapy. This receptor was identified in a man aged 35 to 55 with HIV. The CDR3: CASSQSETQYF. CDR3 nucleotides: TGTGCCAGCAGCCAATCGGAGACCCAGTACTTC.